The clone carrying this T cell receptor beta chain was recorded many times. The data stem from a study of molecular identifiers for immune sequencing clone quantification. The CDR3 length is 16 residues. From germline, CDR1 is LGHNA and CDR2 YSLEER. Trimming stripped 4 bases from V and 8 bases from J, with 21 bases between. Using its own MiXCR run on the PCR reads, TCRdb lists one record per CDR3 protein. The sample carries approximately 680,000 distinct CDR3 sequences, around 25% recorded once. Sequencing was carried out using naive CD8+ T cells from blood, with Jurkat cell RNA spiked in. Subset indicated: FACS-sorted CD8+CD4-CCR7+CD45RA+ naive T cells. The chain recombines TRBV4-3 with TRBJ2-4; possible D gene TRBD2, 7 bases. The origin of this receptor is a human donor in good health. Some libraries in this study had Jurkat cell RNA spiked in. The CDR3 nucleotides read TGCGCCAGCAGCCCCGGAAGGGGGGAGGGCCGGGACATTCAGTACTTC. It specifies CASSPGRGEGRDIQYF.